The clone carrying this T cell receptor beta chain has a single count. Documented time point: after dendritic cell vaccination, including at tumor progression/relapse. No glioblastoma patient carried an isocitrate dehydrogenase mutation. The data originate from a study of glioma-infiltrating T cells after dendritic cell vaccination. The primer mix had 60 V beta and 13 J beta primers. Generated by immunoSEQ multiplex PCR, the TCRdb table keeps only in-frame clones and is missing some. The data show 85,000 to 100,000 clones, more than 70% seen once. Germline lookup yields CDR1 LNHDA and CDR2 SQIVND (reference sequence). Trimming took 0 bases from V and 1 from J; bases not matched to a gene: 6. The CDR3 runs to 17 residues.

V and J are TRBV19 and TRBJ1-5; 7 positions match TRBD1. This specimen consisted of blood, obtained after dendritic cell vaccination. The receptor comes from a human donor with glioblastoma. Here the CDR3 DNA reads TGTGCCAGTAGTATAGAGACAGGGACGGGAAGCAATCAGCCCCAGCATTTT. Translated: CASSIETGTGSNQPQHF.